The clone carrying this T cell receptor beta chain was detected only once. Researchers ran the assay at a deep level. Authors' processing steps: Filtering of immunoSEQ junctional sequences could not match full-length read filtering. TCRdb's copy holds only in-frame clones and misses some; the assay was immunoSEQ multiplex PCR. That table gives V, J and clone size, and the DNA gave D and trimming. The sample yields roughly 410,000 clones, around 96% seen once. This sample was included in a study of shared clonotypes between healthy human individuals. Study background: Per-donor plates numbered three CD4 naive, three CD4 memory, two CD8 naive and one CD8 memory.

The CDR3 covers 15 residues. V was cut by 3 bases and J by 6 bases, with 14 bases left in between. Germline values: CDR1 SGHVS, CDR2 FNYEAQ. Both CD45RO+ cells and CCR7-negative CD45RA+ TemRA cells were combined to make up CD8 memory. The J gene is TRBJ2-2, the V gene TRBV7-6, with D possibly being TRBD2 (6 bases). This clonotype was sampled from a man aged 25-45 years in good health. Sequences were obtained from memory CD8+ T cells sorted from blood. Subset reported: CD45RO+ cells pooled with CCR7-negative TemRA cells. CDR3 sequence: CASSFFGEEAGELFF. In nucleotides, the CDR3 is TGTGCCAGCAGCTTCTTTGGGGAGGAGGCCGGGGAGCTGTTTTTT.